What follows are 27 T cell receptor beta chains derived from one specimen sequenced in a study of graft-versus-host responses after intestinal transplantation. Assay used: immunoSEQ multiplex PCR; TCRdb lists only in-frame clones, some missing. The sample includes 85,000 to 90,000 clones, roughly 92% of them seen just once. These TCRs are of unknown antigen specificity. This specimen was unstimulated CD4+ T cells sorted from spleen or lymph node cells, taken before intestinal transplant. These receptors were obtained from a human donor who received an intestinal transplant.

The rearrangement uses TRBV10-3 and TRBJ1-3; D gene uncertain. Between the trimmed V and J ends, which lost 3 bases and 1 base, there was a span of 16 bases. The CDR3 sequence is 17 residues long. The germline V gene has CDR1 ENHRY and CDR2 SYGVKD. This CDR3 is CAISEGIARFSGNTIYF. DNA for the CDR3: TGTGCCATCAGTGAAGGTATAGCGAGATTTTCTGGAAACACCATATATTTT.

The CDR3 is CAISERQANTEAFF. In DNA, the CDR3 is TGTGCCATCAGTGAGAGACAGGCCAACACTGAAGCTTTCTTT. V is TRBV10-3 and J is TRBJ1-1, with D perhaps TRBD1 (6 bases). The V end lost 2 bases, the J end lost 2 bases, and 9 bases lay between the germline ends. CDR1 and CDR2 from the germline V gene are ENHRY and SYGVKD. There are 14 residues in the CDR3.

This clone was seen more than once but under ten times. This chain links TRBV7-6 with TRBJ1-5; D gene unclear. Trimming left V 1 base short and J 1 base short, with 8 bases between. Germline CDR1 is SGHVS and CDR2 is FNYEAQ. There are 15 residues in the CDR3. CDR3 protein: CASSLGPLSNQPQHF. The CDR3 DNA reads TGTGCCAGCAGCTTAGGTCCCCTCAGCAATCAGCCCCAGCATTTT.

The CDR3 is CASSLYSRGGYSYEQYF. CDR3 nucleotides: TGTGCCAGCAGCTTATATAGTCGGGGAGGATATTCCTACGAGCAGTACTTC. The gene calls are TRBV7-2 and TRBJ2-7; D is possibly TRBD2 (6 bases). The germline CDR1 and CDR2 sequences are SGHTA and FQGNSA. This CDR3 region has 17 residues. Trimming stripped 2 bases from V and 1 base from J, with 18 bases between.

Only one count was recorded for this clone. The CDR3 is CASSERSKGKGQPQHF. In DNA, the CDR3 is TGTGCCAGCAGTGAAAGGTCAAAGGGGAAGGGGCAGCCCCAGCATTTT. The genes are TRBV2 and TRBJ1-5; D possibly corresponds to TRBD1 (5 bases). This CDR3 region has 16 residues. The V gene lost 2 bases and the J gene lost 7 bases, with 18 bases spanning the gap. CDR1 is SNHLY and CDR2 is FYNNEI in the germline V gene.

The rearrangement joins TRBV7-3 to TRBJ2-5; TRBD1 matches 7 bases. Unmatched junction bases numbered 9, after V lost 3 bases and J lost 8 bases. The CDR3 is made up of 14 amino acids. In germline, CDR1 is SGHTA, CDR2 FQGTGA. For the CDR3, the DNA is TGTGCCAGCAGCTTCCCTGGGACAGTTCCCACCCAGTACTTC. Amino acid sequence: CASSFPGTVPTQYF.

The V gene is TRBV7-9, the J gene TRBJ2-3; the D gene is possibly TRBD2 (5 bases). Germline CDR1 SEHNR, CDR2 FQNEAQ (reference sequence). CDR3 length: 12 residues. The V end lost 6 bases, the J end lost 4 bases, and 8 bases lay between the germline ends. The DNA for the CDR3 is TGTGCCAGCAGATACGGGGCAGATACGCAGTATTTT. As protein: CASRYGADTQYF.

This clone was seen only a few times. The genes are TRBV10-3 and TRBJ1-5; maybe TRBD1 (6 bases). CDR1 is ENHRY and CDR2 is SYGVKD in the germline V gene. V lost 0 bases, J lost 2 bases, and 11 bases lay in between. The CDR3 contains 16 residues. CDR3: CAISESGGRGNQPQHF. The CDR3 DNA follows: TGTGCCATCAGTGAGTCCGGGGGGCGCGGCAATCAGCCCCAGCATTTT.

V and J are TRBV7-9 and TRBJ1-1; D gene ambiguous. The CDR3 contains 12 residues. The germline V and J ends were trimmed by 2 bases and 8 bases, with 9 bases remaining between them. Germline V gene data show CDR1 as SEHNR and CDR2 as FQNEAQ (reference sequence). CDR3 amino acids: CASSLSGWEAFF. CDR3 DNA: TGTGCCAGCAGCTTATCGGGGTGGGAAGCTTTCTTT.

This clone occurred once. The chain employs TRBV6-7 and TRBJ1-1; 8 nucleotides agree with TRBD1. Being an ORF, TRBV6-7 has a function that is uncertain. V gave up 7 bases and J gave up 9 bases; unmatched junction bases: 13. The CDR3 is 14 residues long. In DNA, the CDR3 is TGTGCCAGCATTACTCCCAGGGGGCGAGAAAAAGCTTTCTTT. As protein: CASITPRGREKAFF.

The V and J genes are TRBV12-5 and TRBJ2-5; 12 bases fit TRBD2. The J call may be mistaken, given a closer DNA end match to TRBJ2-7. CDR3 length: 15 residues. CDR1 is LGHNT, CDR2 FRNRAP, per germline. The CDR3 DNA sequence: TGTGCTAGTGGTCTTCGGACTAGCGGGATCTACGAGCAGTACTTC. It translates to CASGLRTSGIYEQYF.

J is TRBJ2-1 and V is TRBV11-2, with TRBD2 matching 11 bases. Germline V gene data show CDR1 as SGHAT and CDR2 as FQNNGV. V was clipped by 7 bases and J by 7 bases; unmatched bases: 9. CDR3 size: 15 residues. The CDR3 DNA reads TGTGCCAGCACAATAGCGGGAGGGCCAAGGAATGAGCAGTTCTTC. This sequence encodes CASTIAGGPRNEQFF.

V is TRBV19 and J is TRBJ1-2, with 11 nucleotides matching TRBD1. CDR3 length equals 17 residues. V was pared by 3 bases and J by 4 bases, with 10 bases of the junction left unmatched. The germline CDR1 and CDR2 sequences are LNHDA and SQIVND (reference sequence). The CDR3 is CASSISYWTGGVYGYTF. CDR3 coding DNA: TGTGCCAGTAGTATTAGTTATTGGACAGGGGGCGTCTATGGCTACACCTTC.

The gene calls are TRBV6-5 and TRBJ1-1; D is possibly TRBD1 (6 bases). Germline V gives CDR1 MNHEY, CDR2 SVGAGI. Trimming cost V 6 bases and J 0 bases, with 8 bases left between them. The length of the CDR3 is 13 residues. CDR3 nucleotides: TGTGCCAGCAGCAGGGGACTGAACACTGAAGCTTTCTTT. Its protein is CASSRGLNTEAFF.

The CDR3 loop reads CASRDPGLPVREQYF. Here the CDR3 DNA reads TGTGCCAGCCGGGACCCGGGACTTCCCGTTCGGGAGCAGTACTTC. The chain employs TRBV27 and TRBJ2-7, with D possibly being TRBD2 (6 bases). V lost 8 bases to trimming and J lost 7 bases, with 24 bases between them. This CDR3 has 15 residues. Germline CDR1 MNHEY, CDR2 SMNVEV (reference sequence).

This clone has a single count. The chain recombines TRBV14 with TRBJ1-2, with a weak D call TRBD1 (6 bases). V lost 2 bases, J lost 5 bases, and 15 bases lay in between. This CDR3 has 15 residues. CDR1 and CDR2 from the germline V gene are SGHDN and FVKESK. The CDR3 sequence: CASSQRRTVGYGYTF. The CDR3 region has the DNA TGTGCCAGCAGCCAACGCCGGACAGTGGGATATGGCTACACCTTC.

This chain connects TRBV18 to TRBJ1-5; D is ambiguous. The CDR3 runs to 11 residues. V was shortened by 3 bases and J by 4 bases, with 1 base between the two germline ends. Germline values: CDR1 KGHSH, CDR2 LQKENI. CDR3 amino acids: CASSPNQPQHF. CDR3 nucleotides: TGTGCCAGCTCACCGAATCAGCCCCAGCATTTT.

The V gene is TRBV5-8, the J gene TRBJ2-1; the D gene is possibly TRBD1 (6 bases). V was cut by 4 bases and J by 7 bases, with 15 bases left in between. This CDR3 region has 14 residues. Per germline, CDR1 SGHTS and CDR2 YDEGEE. The CDR3 bases are TGTGCCAGCAGCCGCACAGGGTTCGGGAATGAGCAGTTCTTC. The encoded protein is CASSRTGFGNEQFF.

The chain joins TRBV7-9 to TRBJ2-7; weak D call: TRBD1 (6 bases). The CDR3 totals 15 residues. Deletions cut 1 base from V and 3 bases from J, with 13 bases between. Per germline, CDR1 SEHNR and CDR2 FQNEAQ (reference sequence). The chain's CDR3 is CASSLVGTPNYEQYF. The DNA of the CDR3 is TGTGCCAGCAGCTTAGTCGGGACACCTAACTACGAGCAGTACTTC.

As for this clone: Additional DNA sequences in this sample encode the identical CDR3. The DNA of the CDR3 is TGTGCCAGCAGTCTAGCGGGAGAGACCCAGTACTTC. Protein sequence: CASSLAGETQYF. The chain couples TRBV28 to TRBJ2-5; TRBD2 matches 8 bases. This CDR3 contains 12 residues. V lost 5 bases, J lost 4 bases, and 0 bases stayed unmatched. Germline V gene data show CDR1 as MDHEN and CDR2 as SYDVKM. The full variable domain, its missing parts supplied by reference TRBV28 and TRBJ2-5, is DVKVTQSSRYLVKRTGEKVFLECVQDMDHENMFWYRQDPGLGLRLIYFSYDVKMKEKGDIPEGYSVSREKKERFSLILESASTNQTSMYLCASSLAGETQYFGPGTRLLVL.

The chain is built from TRBV27 and TRBJ2-1; D gene uncertain. Germline V lookup: CDR1 MNHEY, CDR2 SMNVEV (reference sequence). This CDR3 region has 13 residues. V lost 10 bases and J lost 6, with 16 bases in between. The CDR3 DNA sequence: TGTGCCACCCAATCAATCTCGGGCAATGAGCAGTTCTTC. It is translated as CATQSISGNEQFF.

The gene calls are TRBV14 and TRBJ2-3; 11 bases agree with TRBD1. In germline, CDR1 is SGHDN, CDR2 FVKESK. The CDR3 loop spans 16 amino acids. With 5 bases clipped from V and 2 bases from J, the junction kept 6 bases outside the gene matches. The CDR3 nucleotides are TGTGCCAGCAGCACACTCGGACAGGGGGCCACAGATACGCAGTATTTT. Amino acids: CASSTLGQGATDTQYF. The variable domain in full, with the rest retrieved from reference TRBV14 and TRBJ2-3, is EAGVTQFPSHSVIEKGQTVTLRCDPISGHDNLYWYRRVMGKEIKFLLHFVKESKQDESGMPNNRFLAERTGGTYSTLKVQPAELEDSGVYFCASSTLGQGATDTQYFGPGTRLTVL.

J is TRBJ2-7 and V is TRBV6-5; D tentatively reads TRBD1 or TRBD2 (5 bases each). The CDR3 has 15 amino acids. Trimming shortened V by 6 bases and J by 0 bases, and 15 bases separated the two germline ends. Germline V gene data show CDR1 as MNHEY and CDR2 as SVGAGI. The CDR3 sequence: CASSQPGRSSYEQYF. The DNA for the CDR3 is TGTGCCAGCAGCCAACCGGGACGTAGCTCCTACGAGCAGTACTTC.

The chain joins TRBV18 to TRBJ1-5; a possible D gene is TRBD1 (6 bases). V lost 6 bases to trimming and J lost 3 bases, with 12 bases between them. CDR3 length: 14 residues. Germline V gene lookup returns CDR1 KGHSH and CDR2 LQKENI. CDR3 DNA sequence: TGTGCCAGCTCTTACGGACAGACCAATCAGCCCCAGCATTTT. Translation gives CASSYGQTNQPQHF.

The gene calls are TRBV5-1 and TRBJ2-3; D is unresolved. Germline CDR1 reads SGHRS; CDR2 reads YFSETQ. The CDR3 spans 17 residues. The V gene lost 4 bases and the J gene lost 0 bases, with 18 bases spanning the gap. CDR3 DNA sequence: TGCGCCAGCAGCCCACCCCTCACCAGCCGTAGCACAGATACGCAGTATTTT. Protein product: CASSPPLTSRSTDTQYF.

The chain carries TRBV30 and TRBJ2-2; D possibly corresponds to TRBD2 (5 bases). Germline V gene sequence: CDR1 GTSNPN, CDR2 SVGIG (reference sequence). The CDR3 is 16 residues long. V lost 5 bases to trimming and J lost 3 bases, with 19 bases between them. CDR3 sequence reads: CAWDPGNYADTGELFF. DNA of the CDR3: TGTGCCTGGGACCCCGGGAACTATGCCGACACCGGGGAGCTGTTTTTT.

V gene TRBV7-2 combines with J gene TRBJ2-1; D is possibly TRBD1 or TRBD2 (5 bases each). CDR3 size: 15 residues. V was cut by 0 bases and J by 10 bases, with 16 bases left in between. Germline CDR1 is SGHTA and CDR2 is FQGNSA. CDR3 bases: TGTGCCAGCAGCTTAGCGCCGGGACCCCACCGGGAGCAGTTCTTC. Translating gives CASSLAPGPHREQFF.